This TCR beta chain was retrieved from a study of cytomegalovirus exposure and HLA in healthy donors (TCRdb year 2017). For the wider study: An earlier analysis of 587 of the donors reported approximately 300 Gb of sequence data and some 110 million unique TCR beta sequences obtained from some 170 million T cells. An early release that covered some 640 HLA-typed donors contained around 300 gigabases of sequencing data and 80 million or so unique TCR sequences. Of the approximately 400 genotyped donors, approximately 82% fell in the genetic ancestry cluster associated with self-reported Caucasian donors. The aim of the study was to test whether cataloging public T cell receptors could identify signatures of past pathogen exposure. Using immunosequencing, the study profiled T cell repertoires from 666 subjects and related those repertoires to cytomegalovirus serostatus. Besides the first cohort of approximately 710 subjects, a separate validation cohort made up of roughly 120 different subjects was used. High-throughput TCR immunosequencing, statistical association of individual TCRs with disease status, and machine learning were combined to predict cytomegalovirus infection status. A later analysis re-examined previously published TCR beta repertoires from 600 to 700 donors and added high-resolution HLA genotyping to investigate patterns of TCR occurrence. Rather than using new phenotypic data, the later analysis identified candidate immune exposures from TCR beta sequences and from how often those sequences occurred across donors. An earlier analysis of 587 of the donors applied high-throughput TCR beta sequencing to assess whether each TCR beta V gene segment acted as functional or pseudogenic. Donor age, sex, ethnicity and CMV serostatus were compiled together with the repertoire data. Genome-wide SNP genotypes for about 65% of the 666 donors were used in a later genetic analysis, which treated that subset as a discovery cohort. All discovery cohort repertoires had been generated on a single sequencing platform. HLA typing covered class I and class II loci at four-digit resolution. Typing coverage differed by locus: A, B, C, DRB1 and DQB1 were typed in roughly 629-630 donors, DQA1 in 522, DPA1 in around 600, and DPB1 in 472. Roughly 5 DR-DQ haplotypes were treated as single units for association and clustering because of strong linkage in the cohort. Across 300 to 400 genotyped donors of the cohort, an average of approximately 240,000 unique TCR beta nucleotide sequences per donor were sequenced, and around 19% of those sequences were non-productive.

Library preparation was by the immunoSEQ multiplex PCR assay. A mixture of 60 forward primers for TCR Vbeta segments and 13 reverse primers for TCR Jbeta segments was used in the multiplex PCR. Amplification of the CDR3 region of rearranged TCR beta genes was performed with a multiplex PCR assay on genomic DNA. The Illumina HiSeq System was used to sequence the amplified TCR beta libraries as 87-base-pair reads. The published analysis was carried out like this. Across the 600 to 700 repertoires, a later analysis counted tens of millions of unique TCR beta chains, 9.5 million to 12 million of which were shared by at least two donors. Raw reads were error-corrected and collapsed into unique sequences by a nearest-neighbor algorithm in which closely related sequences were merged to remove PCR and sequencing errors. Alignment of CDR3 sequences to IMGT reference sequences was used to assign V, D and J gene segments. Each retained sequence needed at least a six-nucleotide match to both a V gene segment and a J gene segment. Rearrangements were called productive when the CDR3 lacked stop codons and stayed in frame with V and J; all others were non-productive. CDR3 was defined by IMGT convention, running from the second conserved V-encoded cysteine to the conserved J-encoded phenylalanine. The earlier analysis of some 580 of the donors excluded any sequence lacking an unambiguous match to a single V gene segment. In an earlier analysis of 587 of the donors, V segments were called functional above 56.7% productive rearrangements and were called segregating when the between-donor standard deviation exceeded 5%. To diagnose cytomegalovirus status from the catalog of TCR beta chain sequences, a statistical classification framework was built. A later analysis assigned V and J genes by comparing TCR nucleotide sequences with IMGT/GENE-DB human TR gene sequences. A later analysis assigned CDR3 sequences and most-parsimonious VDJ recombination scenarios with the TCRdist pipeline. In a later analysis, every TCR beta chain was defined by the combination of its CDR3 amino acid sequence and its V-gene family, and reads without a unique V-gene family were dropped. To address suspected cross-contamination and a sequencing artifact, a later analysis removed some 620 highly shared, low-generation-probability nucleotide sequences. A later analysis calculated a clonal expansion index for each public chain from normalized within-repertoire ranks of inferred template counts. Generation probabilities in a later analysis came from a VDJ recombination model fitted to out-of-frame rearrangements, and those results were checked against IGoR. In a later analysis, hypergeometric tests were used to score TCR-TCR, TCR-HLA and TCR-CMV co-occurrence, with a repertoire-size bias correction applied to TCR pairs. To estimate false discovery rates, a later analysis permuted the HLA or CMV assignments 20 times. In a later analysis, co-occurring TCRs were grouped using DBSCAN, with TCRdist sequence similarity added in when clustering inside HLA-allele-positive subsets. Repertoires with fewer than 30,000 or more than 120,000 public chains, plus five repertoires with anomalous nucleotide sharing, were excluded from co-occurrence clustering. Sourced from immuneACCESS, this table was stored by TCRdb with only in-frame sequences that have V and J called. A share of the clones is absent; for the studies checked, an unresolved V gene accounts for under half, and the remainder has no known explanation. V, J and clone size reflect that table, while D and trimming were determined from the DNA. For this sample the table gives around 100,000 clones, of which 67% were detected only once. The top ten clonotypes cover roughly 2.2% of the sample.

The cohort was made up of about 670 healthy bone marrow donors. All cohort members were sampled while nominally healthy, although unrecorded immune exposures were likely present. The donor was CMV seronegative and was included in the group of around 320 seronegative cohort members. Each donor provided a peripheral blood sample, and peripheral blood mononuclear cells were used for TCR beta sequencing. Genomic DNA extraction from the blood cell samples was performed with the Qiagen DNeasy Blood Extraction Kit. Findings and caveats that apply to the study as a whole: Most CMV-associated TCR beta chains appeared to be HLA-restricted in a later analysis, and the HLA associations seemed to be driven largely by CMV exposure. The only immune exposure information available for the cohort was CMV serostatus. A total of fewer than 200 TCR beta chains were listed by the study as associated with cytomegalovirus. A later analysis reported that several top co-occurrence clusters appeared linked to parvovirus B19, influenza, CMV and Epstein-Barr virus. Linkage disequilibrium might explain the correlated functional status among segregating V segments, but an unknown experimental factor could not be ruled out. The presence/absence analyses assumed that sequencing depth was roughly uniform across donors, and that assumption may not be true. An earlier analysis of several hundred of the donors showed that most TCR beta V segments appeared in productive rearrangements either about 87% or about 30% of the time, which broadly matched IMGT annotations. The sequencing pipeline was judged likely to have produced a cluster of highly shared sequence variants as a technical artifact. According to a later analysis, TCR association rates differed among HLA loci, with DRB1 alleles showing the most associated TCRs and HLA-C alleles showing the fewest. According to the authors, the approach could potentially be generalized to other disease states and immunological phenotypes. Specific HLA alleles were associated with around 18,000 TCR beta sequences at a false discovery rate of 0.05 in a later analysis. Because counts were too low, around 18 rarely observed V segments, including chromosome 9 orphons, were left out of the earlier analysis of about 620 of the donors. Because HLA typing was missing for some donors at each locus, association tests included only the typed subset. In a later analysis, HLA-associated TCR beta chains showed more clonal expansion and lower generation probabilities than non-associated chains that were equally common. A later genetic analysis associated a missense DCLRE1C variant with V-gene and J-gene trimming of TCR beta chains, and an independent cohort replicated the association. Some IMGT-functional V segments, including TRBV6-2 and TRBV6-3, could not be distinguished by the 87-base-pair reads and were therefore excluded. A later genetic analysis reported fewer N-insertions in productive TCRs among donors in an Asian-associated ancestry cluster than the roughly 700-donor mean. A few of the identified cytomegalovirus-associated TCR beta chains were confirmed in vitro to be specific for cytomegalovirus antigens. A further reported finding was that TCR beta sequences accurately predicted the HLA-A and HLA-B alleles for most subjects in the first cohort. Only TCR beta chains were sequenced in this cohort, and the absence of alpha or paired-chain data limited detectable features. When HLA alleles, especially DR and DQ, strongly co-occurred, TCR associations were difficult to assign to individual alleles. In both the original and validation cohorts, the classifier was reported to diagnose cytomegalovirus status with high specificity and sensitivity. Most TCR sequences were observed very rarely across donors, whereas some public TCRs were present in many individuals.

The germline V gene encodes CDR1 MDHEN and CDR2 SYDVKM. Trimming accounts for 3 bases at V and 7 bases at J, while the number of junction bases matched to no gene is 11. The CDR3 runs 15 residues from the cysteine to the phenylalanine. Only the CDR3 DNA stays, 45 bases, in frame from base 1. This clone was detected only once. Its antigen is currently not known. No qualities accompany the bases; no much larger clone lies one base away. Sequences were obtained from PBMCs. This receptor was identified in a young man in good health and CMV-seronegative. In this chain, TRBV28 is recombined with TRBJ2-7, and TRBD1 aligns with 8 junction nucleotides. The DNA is TGTGCCAGCAGTTTTTTCGCAGGGGGCCCAGGGGAGCAGTACTTC. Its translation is CASSFFAGGPGEQYF.